This TCR beta chain comes out of a study of shared clonotypes between healthy human individuals. V was pared by 5 bases and J by 5 bases, with 24 bases of the junction left unmatched. The CDR3 is 21 residues long. Germline-derived CDR1 and CDR2 are SNHLY and FYNNEI. The table came from immunoSEQ multiplex PCR; TCRdb's copy has only in-frame clones and leaves some out. Of 550,000 to 800,000 clones in the sample, about 74% were seen once. In its sample, this clone was seen a few times. The rearrangement links TRBV2 to TRBJ2-2; TRBD1 matches 9 bases. The TCR was taken from a woman aged 25 to 39 in good health. The sequenced sample was memory CD4+ T cells sorted from blood. Indicated subset: CD45RA-negative fraction. CDR3 sequence: CASSHPRGTTGTGQGTGELFF. CDR3 bases: TGTGCCAGCAGTCACCCGCGGGGGACCACCGGGACAGGACAGGGGACCGGGGAGCTGTTTTTT.